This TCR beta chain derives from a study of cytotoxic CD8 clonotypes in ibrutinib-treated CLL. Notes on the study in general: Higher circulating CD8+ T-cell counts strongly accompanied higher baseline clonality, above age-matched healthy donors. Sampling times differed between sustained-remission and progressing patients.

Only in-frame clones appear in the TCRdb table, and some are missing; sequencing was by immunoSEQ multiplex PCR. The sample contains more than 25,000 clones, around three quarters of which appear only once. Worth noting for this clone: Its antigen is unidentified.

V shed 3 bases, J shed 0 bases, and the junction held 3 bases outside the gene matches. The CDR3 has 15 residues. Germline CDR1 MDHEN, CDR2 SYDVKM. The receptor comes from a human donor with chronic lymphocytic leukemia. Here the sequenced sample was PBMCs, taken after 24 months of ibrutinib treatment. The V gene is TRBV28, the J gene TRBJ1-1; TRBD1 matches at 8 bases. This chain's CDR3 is CASSLGDRLNTEAFF. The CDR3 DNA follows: TGTGCCAGCAGTTTGGGGGACAGGCTGAACACTGAAGCTTTCTTT. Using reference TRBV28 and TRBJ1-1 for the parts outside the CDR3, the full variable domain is DVKVTQSSRYLVKRTGEKVFLECVQDMDHENMFWYRQDPGLGLRLIYFSYDVKMKEKGDIPEGYSVSREKKERFSLILESASTNQTSMYLCASSLGDRLNTEAFFGQGTRLTVV.